The clone carrying this T cell receptor (beta chain) was recorded a few times. A second PCR, run for about 6 to 12 cycles, used a sample-barcoded 5' primer plus a J-beta primer mix. TCRdb redid the calling of the 5' RACE reads with MiXCR, one entry per CDR3 protein. Here the sample spans about 1.6 million distinct CDR3 sequences, almost 35% being singletons. V dropped 6 bases and J dropped 1 base, with 12 bases sitting between them. The germline CDR1 and CDR2 sequences are SNHLY and FYNNEI. This CDR3 is 14 amino acids long. These data belong to a study of blood T cells in healthy people across ages. The rearrangement uses TRBV2 and TRBJ1-1; D gene uncertain. This sequence originates from a woman aged 30 to 39 in good health. The sample consisted of blood. The DNA of the CDR3 is TGTGCCAGCAGCCTGGACTCGTGGAACACTGAAGCTTTCTTT. This sequence encodes CASSLDSWNTEAFF.